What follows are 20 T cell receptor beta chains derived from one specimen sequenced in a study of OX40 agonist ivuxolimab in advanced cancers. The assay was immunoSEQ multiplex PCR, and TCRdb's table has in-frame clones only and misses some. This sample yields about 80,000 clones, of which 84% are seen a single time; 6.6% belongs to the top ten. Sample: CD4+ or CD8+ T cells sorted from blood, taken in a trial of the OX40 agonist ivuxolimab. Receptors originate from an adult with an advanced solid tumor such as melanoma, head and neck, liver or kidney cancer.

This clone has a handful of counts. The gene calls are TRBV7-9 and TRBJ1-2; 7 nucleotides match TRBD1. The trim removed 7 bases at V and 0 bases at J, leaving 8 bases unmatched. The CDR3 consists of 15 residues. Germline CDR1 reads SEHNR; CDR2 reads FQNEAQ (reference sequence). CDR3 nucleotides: TGTGCCAGCACCTGGAGGGACAGTCCTAACTATGGCTACACCTTC. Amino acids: CASTWRDSPNYGYTF.

CDR3 loop: CASELAGAIQETQYF. Here the CDR3 DNA reads TGTGCCAGTGAATTAGCAGGGGCGATCCAAGAGACCCAGTACTTC. This chain links TRBV2 with TRBJ2-5; D is possibly TRBD1 (6 bases). This CDR3 is built from 15 residues. Germline CDR1 reads SNHLY; CDR2 reads FYNNEI. V shed 9 bases and J shed 1 base, with 18 bases lying between them.

DNA for the CDR3: TGTGCCAGCAGTGGTTCTGGTACAACTAATGAAAAACTGTTTTTT. Translation gives CASSGSGTTNEKLFF. This chain links TRBV2 with TRBJ1-4; D call uncertain. Trimming removed 4 bases from V and 0 bases from J, with 9 bases in between. The CDR3 extends over 15 amino acids. Germline loops: CDR1 SNHLY, CDR2 FYNNEI. Combining the CDR3 with reference TRBV2 and TRBJ1-4 gives the whole variable domain EPEVTQTPSHQVTQMGQEVILRCVPISNHLYFYWYRQILGQKVEFLVSFYNNEISEKSEIFDDQFSVERPDGSNFTLKIRSTKLEDSAMYFCASSGSGTTNEKLFFGSGTQLSVL.

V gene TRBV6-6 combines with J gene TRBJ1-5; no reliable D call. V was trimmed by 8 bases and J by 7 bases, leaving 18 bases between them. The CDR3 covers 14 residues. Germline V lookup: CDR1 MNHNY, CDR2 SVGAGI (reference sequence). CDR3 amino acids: CASAKWELNQPQHF. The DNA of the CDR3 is TGTGCCAGCGCTAAATGGGAGCTTAACCAGCCCCAGCATTTT.

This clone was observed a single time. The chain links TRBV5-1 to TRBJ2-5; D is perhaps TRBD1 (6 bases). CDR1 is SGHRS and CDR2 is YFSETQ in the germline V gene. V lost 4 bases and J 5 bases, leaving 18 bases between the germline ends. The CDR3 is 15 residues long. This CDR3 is CASSRTTGLLETQYF. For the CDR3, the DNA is TGCGCCAGCAGCCGGACGACAGGTTTGTTGGAGACCCAGTACTTC.

The CDR3, as DNA: TGTGCCAGTAGACCGGGACAGGGCTTCTACAATGAGCAGTTCTTC. Amino acid sequence: CASRPGQGFYNEQFF. The V and J genes are TRBV19 and TRBJ2-1; 9 bases align to TRBD1. Trimming at V came to 6 bases and at J to 3 bases, leaving 6 bases not matched to a gene. The CDR3 extends over 15 amino acids. CDR1 and CDR2 from the germline V gene are LNHDA and SQIVND (reference sequence).

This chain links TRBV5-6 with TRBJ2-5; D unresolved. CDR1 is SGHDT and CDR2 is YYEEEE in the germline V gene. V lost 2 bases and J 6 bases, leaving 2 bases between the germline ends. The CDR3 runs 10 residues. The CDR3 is CASSFKTQYF. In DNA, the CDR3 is TGTGCCAGCAGCTTCAAGACCCAGTACTTC.

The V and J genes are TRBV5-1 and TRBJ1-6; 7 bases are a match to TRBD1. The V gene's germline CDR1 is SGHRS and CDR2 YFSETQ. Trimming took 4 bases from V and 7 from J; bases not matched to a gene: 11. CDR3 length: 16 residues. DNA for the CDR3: TGCGCCAGCAGCCCGAGGGGGCAGGGAGGAAATTCACCCCTCCACTTT. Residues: CASSPRGQGGNSPLHF.

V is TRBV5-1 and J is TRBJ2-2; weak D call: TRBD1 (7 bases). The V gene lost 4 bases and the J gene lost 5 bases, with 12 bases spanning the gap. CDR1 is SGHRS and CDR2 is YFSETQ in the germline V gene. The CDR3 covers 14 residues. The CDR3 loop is CASSRRGRTGELFF. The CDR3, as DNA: TGCGCCAGCAGCCGGAGGGGGCGAACCGGGGAGCTGTTTTTT.

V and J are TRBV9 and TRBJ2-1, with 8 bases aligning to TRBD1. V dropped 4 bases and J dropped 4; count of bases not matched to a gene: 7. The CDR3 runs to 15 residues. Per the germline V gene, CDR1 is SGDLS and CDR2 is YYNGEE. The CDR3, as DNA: TGTGCCAGCAGCCCGCGGGACAGGAGATACAATGAGCAGTTCTTC. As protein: CASSPRDRRYNEQFF.

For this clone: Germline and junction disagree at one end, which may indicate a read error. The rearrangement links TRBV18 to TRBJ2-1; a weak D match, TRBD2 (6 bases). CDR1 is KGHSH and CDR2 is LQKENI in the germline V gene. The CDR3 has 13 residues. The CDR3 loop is CASSPTERGALLF. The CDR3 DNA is TGTGCCAGCTCCCCGACCGAGCGCGGGGCCTTACTCTTC.

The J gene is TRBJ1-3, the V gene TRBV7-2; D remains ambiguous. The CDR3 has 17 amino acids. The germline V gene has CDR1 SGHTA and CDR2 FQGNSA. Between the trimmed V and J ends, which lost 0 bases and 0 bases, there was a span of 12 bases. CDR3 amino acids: CASSLASGVPSGNTIYF. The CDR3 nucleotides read TGTGCCAGCAGCTTAGCGTCCGGGGTCCCCTCTGGAAACACCATATATTTT.

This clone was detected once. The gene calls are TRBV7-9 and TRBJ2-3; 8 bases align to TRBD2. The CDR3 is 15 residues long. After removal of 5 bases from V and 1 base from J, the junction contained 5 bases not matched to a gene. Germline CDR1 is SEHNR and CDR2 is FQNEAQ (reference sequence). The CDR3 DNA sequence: TGTGCCAGCAGCCTCACTAGCGGTCGCACAGATACGCAGTATTTT. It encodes CASSLTSGRTDTQYF.

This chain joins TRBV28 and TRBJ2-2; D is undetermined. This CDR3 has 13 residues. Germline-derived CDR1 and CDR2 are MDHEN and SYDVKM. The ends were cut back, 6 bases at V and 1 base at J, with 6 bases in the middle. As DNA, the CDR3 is TGTGCCAGCAGGGGTAGGAACACCGGGGAGCTGTTTTTT. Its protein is CASRGRNTGELFF.

Here the CDR3 reads CASSLGAGGDGYTF. The CDR3 nucleotides read TGTGCCAGCAGCTTGGGAGCCGGGGGTGATGGCTACACCTTC. The chain uses TRBV5-6 and TRBJ1-2; tentative D call: TRBD1 (5 bases). Germline assignment: CDR1 SGHDT and CDR2 YYEEEE. Trimming removed 0 bases from V and 6 bases from J, with 12 bases in between. This CDR3 is built from 14 residues.

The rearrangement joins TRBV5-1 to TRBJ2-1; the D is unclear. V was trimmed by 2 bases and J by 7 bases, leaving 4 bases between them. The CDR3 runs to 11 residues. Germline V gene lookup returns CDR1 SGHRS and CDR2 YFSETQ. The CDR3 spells CASSFGNEQFF. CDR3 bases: TGCGCCAGCAGCTTCGGGAATGAGCAGTTCTTC.

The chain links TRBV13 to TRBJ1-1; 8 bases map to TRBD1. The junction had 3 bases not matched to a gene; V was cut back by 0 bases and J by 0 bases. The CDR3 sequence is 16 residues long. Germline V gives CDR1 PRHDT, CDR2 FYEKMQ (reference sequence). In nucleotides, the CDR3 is TGTGCCAGCAGCTTAGGAGGGACAGGAATGAACACTGAAGCTTTCTTT. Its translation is CASSLGGTGMNTEAFF. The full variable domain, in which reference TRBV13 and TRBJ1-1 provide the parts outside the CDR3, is AAGVIQSPRHLIKEKRETATLKCYPIPRHDTVYWYQQGPGQDPQFLISFYEKMQSDKGSIPDRFSAQQFSDYHSELNMSSLELGDSALYFCASSLGGTGMNTEAFFGQGTRLTVV.

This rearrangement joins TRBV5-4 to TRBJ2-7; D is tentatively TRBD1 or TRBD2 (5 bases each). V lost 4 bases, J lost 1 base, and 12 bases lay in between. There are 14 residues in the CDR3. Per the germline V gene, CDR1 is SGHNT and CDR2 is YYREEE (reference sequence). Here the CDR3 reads CASSVWDGSYEQYF. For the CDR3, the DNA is TGTGCCAGCAGCGTCTGGGACGGGTCCTACGAGCAGTACTTC.

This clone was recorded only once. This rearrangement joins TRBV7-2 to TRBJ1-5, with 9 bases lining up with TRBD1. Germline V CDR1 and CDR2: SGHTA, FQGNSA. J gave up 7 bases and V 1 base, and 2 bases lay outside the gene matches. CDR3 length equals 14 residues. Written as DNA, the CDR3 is TGTGCCAGCAGCTTAGGGACAGGGGACCAGCCCCAGCATTTT. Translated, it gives CASSLGTGDQPQHF.

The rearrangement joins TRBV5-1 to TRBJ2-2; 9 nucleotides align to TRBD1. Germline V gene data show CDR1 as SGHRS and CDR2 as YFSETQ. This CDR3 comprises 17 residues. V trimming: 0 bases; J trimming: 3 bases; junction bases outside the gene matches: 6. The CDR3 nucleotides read TGCGCCAGCAGCTTGGGGCCGGGACAGGGATACACCGGGGAGCTGTTTTTT. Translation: CASSLGPGQGYTGELFF.